The 13 T cell receptor beta chains given below trace back to one sample, sequenced in a study of cytomegalovirus exposure and HLA in healthy donors. Vbeta (60) and Jbeta (13) primers were used in the PCR. The protocol was immunoSEQ multiplex PCR, while the TCRdb copy is restricted to in-frame clones and leaves out a portion. Counted here are more than 90,000 clones, 65% occurring once; the ten biggest clones make up 5.5% to 6%. The sample taken for sequencing was PBMCs. The receptor set was obtained from a boy between 10 and 17 years old in good health and CMV-seropositive.

This clone has only a few counts. The chain carries TRBV21-1 and TRBJ2-7; the D call of TRBD2 is as the table states it, not checked on the DNA. TRBV21-1 is annotated as a pseudogene. The CDR3 is made up of 18 amino acids. The CDR3 DNA reads as TGTGCCAGCAGCCGGAGGCTCAGGGCAGCGGGGAACCCCTACGAGCAGTACTTC. Protein: CASSRRLRAAGNPYEQYF.

The rearrangement uses TRBV6-1 and TRBJ1-5, with a tentative D call TRBD1 (6 bases). CDR3 length: 13 residues. Trimming pared 7 bases from V and 6 bases from J, leaving 13 bases between. From germline, CDR1 is MNHNS and CDR2 SASEGT. DNA of the CDR3: TGTGCCAGCACCTACAGGGATACTCAGCCCCAGCATTTT. It encodes CASTYRDTQPQHF.

The V gene is TRBV6-5, the J gene TRBJ2-3, with D perhaps matching TRBD1 (7 bases). The germline V gene encodes CDR1 MNHEY and CDR2 SVGAGI. The ends were cut back, 6 bases at V and 2 bases at J, with 12 bases in the middle. The length of the CDR3 is 14 residues. The CDR3 nucleotides read TGTGCCAGCAGGGGGGGACAGTACACAGATACGCAGTATTTT. Translating gives CASRGGQYTDTQYF.

In this sample, this clone turned up a few times. The gene calls are TRBV5-4 and TRBJ2-5; 7 bases align to TRBD1. Germline V gene data show CDR1 as SGHNT and CDR2 as YYREEE (reference sequence). CDR3 length equals 14 residues. V shed 2 bases, J shed 5 bases, and the junction held 6 bases outside the gene matches. The CDR3: CASSLRGPRETQYF. The CDR3 DNA follows: TGTGCCAGCAGCTTAAGGGGGCCAAGGGAGACCCAGTACTTC.

J is TRBJ2-7 and V is TRBV29-1; no clear D. CDR3 length equals 13 residues. Between the trimmed V and J ends, which lost 5 bases and 0 bases, there was a span of 11 bases. Germline V gene sequence: CDR1 SQVTM, CDR2 ANQGSEA. This chain's CDR3 is CSVWADSSYEQYF. The CDR3 coding sequence is TGCAGCGTTTGGGCAGATAGCTCCTACGAGCAGTACTTC.

For the CDR3, the DNA is TGTGCCAGCAGCTTACGCCGAGGGACTGAAGCTTTCTTT. Translation: CASSLRRGTEAFF. This rearrangement joins TRBV11-2 to TRBJ1-1; D unresolved. The CDR3 totals 13 residues. V was shortened by 2 bases and J by 5 bases, with 9 bases between the two germline ends. Germline values: CDR1 SGHAT, CDR2 FQNNGV. Combining the CDR3 with reference TRBV11-2 and TRBJ1-1 gives the whole variable domain EAGVAQSPRYKIIEKRQSVAFWCNPISGHATLYWYQQILGQGPKLLIQFQNNGVVDDSQLPKDRFSAERLKGVDSTLKIQPAKLEDSAVYLCASSLRRGTEAFFGQGTRLTVV.

The chain combines TRBV2 with TRBJ1-2; tentative D call: TRBD1 (6 bases). CDR3 length: 16 amino acids. V was shortened by 3 bases and J by 3 bases, with 17 bases between the two germline ends. From germline, CDR1 is SNHLY and CDR2 FYNNEI. The CDR3 sequence is CASSDRDTLNYYGYTF. The CDR3 nucleotides read TGTGCCAGCAGTGATAGGGACACGCTTAATTACTATGGCTACACCTTC.

This chain links TRBV5-4 with TRBJ2-1, with a weak D call TRBD1 (5 bases). Trimming took off 4 bases at V and 4 bases at J, with 12 bases between the two ends. This CDR3 region has 14 residues. Germline CDR1 reads SGHNT; CDR2 reads YYREEE (reference sequence). The CDR3 DNA sequence: TGTGCCAGCAGCCCCTGGACATATTACAATGAGCAGTTCTTC. It yields the protein CASSPWTYYNEQFF.

J is TRBJ2-7 and V is TRBV5-1; a weak D match, TRBD1 (6 bases). V was clipped by 0 bases and J by 9 bases, with 10 bases between them. This CDR3 has 12 residues. CDR1 and CDR2 from the germline V gene are SGHRS and YFSETQ. The CDR3 nucleotides are TGCGCCAGCAGCTTGGAAACAGGGTGGCAGTACTTC. It is translated as CASSLETGWQYF.

The gene calls are TRBV30 and TRBJ2-1; TRBD1 agrees at 7 bases. The CDR3 has 16 residues. Germline V CDR1 and CDR2: GTSNPN, SVGIG (reference sequence). V was pared by 2 bases and J by 9 bases, with 16 bases of the junction left unmatched. The CDR3 spells CAWSRVGRGEGAEQFF. CDR3 DNA sequence: TGTGCCTGGAGTCGAGTTGGACGGGGAGAGGGGGCTGAGCAGTTCTTC.

This CDR3 is CASSPKQGADYGYTF. In DNA form, the CDR3 reads TGTGCCAGCTCACCGAAACAGGGGGCGGACTATGGCTACACCTTC. V gene TRBV18 combines with J gene TRBJ1-2; 9 bases align to TRBD1. The J segment lost 3 bases and the V segment lost 3 bases, leaving 5 bases of the junction unmatched. CDR1 KGHSH and CDR2 LQKENI come from the germline V gene. This CDR3 region has 15 residues.

This clone was detected only once. The chain has TRBV5-6 and TRBJ2-7; D call uncertain. Germline V CDR1 and CDR2: SGHDT, YYEEEE. Trimming stripped 2 bases from V and 0 bases from J, with 9 bases between. The CDR3 covers 14 residues. As DNA, the CDR3 is TGTGCCAGCAGCTTAACGGTTAGCTCCTACGAGCAGTACTTC. Protein sequence: CASSLTVSSYEQYF.

The DNA for the CDR3 is TGTGCCAGCAAGAGGACTAACTCCTACAATGAGCAGTTCTTC. Its translation: CASKRTNSYNEQFF. This rearrangement joins TRBV2 to TRBJ2-1, with a tentative D call TRBD2 (6 bases). The V gene lost 7 bases and the J gene lost 0 bases, with 10 bases spanning the gap. The CDR3 length is 14 residues. From germline, CDR1 is SNHLY and CDR2 FYNNEI.